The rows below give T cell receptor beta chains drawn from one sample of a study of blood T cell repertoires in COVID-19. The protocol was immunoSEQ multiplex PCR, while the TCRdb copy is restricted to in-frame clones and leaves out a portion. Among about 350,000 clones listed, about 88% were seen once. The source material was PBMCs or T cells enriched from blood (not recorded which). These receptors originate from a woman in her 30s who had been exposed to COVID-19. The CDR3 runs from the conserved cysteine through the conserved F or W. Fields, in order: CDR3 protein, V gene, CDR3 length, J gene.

CDR3aa: CASSCRQPLAKNIQYF
v_gene: TRBV21-1
len: 16
j_gene: TRBJ2-4

CDR3aa: CASSFVASGITSYEQYF
v_gene: TRBV13
len: 17
j_gene: TRBJ2-7

CDR3aa: CATSSRPGTGRYEQYF
v_gene: TRBV27
len: 16
j_gene: TRBJ2-7

CDR3aa: CASSFSGVLRGILDQPQHF
v_gene: TRBV5-6
len: 19
j_gene: TRBJ1-5

CDR3aa: CASRQRQGWTEAFF
v_gene: TRBV6-5
len: 14
j_gene: TRBJ1-1

CDR3aa: CAWSGGGDQPQHF
v_gene: TRBV30
len: 13
j_gene: TRBJ1-5

CDR3aa: CASSPFSGTNNSPLHF
v_gene: TRBV18
len: 16
j_gene: TRBJ1-6

CDR3aa: CASRRTLLGRGYTF
v_gene: TRBV27
len: 14
j_gene: TRBJ1-2

CDR3aa: CASSLQGRENEKLFF
v_gene: TRBV3-1/TRBV3-2
len: 15
j_gene: TRBJ1-4

CDR3aa: CASSLTVGLAGGELFF
v_gene: TRBV7-3
len: 16
j_gene: TRBJ2-2